This T cell receptor (beta chain) was recovered during a study of response to subunit inactivated influenza vaccine (dated by TCRdb to 2016 to 2019). Regarding the complete study: The study used deep quantitative T cell receptor repertoire profiling to track responses to a trivalent subunit inactivated influenza vaccine. Broader findings and caveats from the paper: It was suggested by the authors that each seasonal influenza vaccination may recruit only a limited number of new T cells.

Preparation of the library involved RT-PCR. Data came from an Illumina HiSeq 2500. TCRdb trimmed the raw reads at Q25, called clones with MiXCR and kept productive beta chains. Every distinct CDR3 protein forms one entry, paired with its most common genes and DNA. This sample holds roughly 700,000 distinct CDR3 sequences; around 13% were observed only once. Around 7% of the sample is in the top ten clones. This clonotype was seen more than once but under ten times. The antigen it binds to is not known. No base qualities exist here, and no much larger clone lies one base off it. Inclusive of the bounding cysteine and phenylalanine, the CDR3 is 13 residues long. The retained sequence is limited to the CDR3, 39 bases, with the frame set at the first base. V is pared back by 6 bases and J by 0 bases, with 8 bases lying between the germline termini.

The sample in question was PBMCs from blood, obtained roughly 2 weeks before vaccination. The receptor was derived from a man aged 50 to 59 who received an inactivated influenza vaccine. Donor details come from another sample of the same person, matched by shared clones. The chain links TRBV12-3 or TRBV12-4 with TRBJ1-1, with no confidently assigned D gene. The CDR3 loop reads CASSPPVNTEAFF. The bases read TGTGCCAGCAGCCCCCCAGTGAACACTGAAGCTTTCTTT.